These 23 T cell receptor beta chains originate from one sample sequenced in a study of identical twins. TCRdb reanalysed the 5' RACE reads using MiXCR and keeps one entry per CDR3 protein. The sample carries hundreds of thousands of distinct CDR3 sequences, approximately 13% recorded once. This sample was shared with a second study, whose subject was yellow fever vaccine responses in identical twins.

What was sequenced was CD8+ T cells sorted from blood. The receptors shown here come from a woman aged 18-29 years in good health.

Many counts were recorded for this clonotype. The rearrangement joins TRBV10-3 to TRBJ2-7; D gene unclear. The length of the CDR3 is 13 residues. Germline CDR1 is ENHRY and CDR2 is SYGVKD. The V and J ends lost 6 bases and 4 bases respectively, with 13 bases between them. CDR3 sequence reads: CAISHGAQYEQYF. In nucleotides, the CDR3 is TGTGCCATCAGCCACGGCGCCCAATACGAGCAGTACTTC.

The rearrangement uses TRBV11-2 and TRBJ2-3; 12 nucleotides align to TRBD2. The CDR3 extends over 22 amino acids. The trim removed 4 bases at V and 0 bases at J, leaving 20 bases unmatched. The germline CDR1 and CDR2 sequences are SGHAT and FQNNGV. The CDR3 loop is CASSSRLAGEPIPSSSTDTQYF. In DNA form, the CDR3 reads TGTGCCAGCAGCTCTAGACTAGCGGGGGAGCCGATCCCTTCCTCTAGCACAGATACGCAGTATTTT.

This chain joins TRBV27 and TRBJ2-7; D possibly corresponds to TRBD2 (6 bases). The CDR3 is made up of 12 amino acids. In germline, CDR1 is MNHEY, CDR2 SMNVEV (reference sequence). Deletions cut 6 bases from V and 4 bases from J, with 10 bases between. In nucleotides, the CDR3 is TGTGCCAGCAGACGTAGCGGATACGAGCAGTACTTC. The encoded protein is CASRRSGYEQYF.

The table lists this clonotype with a count of one. The chain has TRBV9 and TRBJ2-1, with 8 nucleotides matching TRBD2. The CDR3 covers 15 residues. Looked up from germline, CDR1 is SGDLS and CDR2 is YYNGEE. With V trimmed by 3 bases and J by 4 bases, 6 bases remained unmatched. Written as DNA, the CDR3 is TGTGCCAGCAGCGCAGCGGGAGTTAGGTACAATGAGCAGTTCTTC. This codes for CASSAAGVRYNEQFF. The variable domain in full, with the rest retrieved from reference TRBV9 and TRBJ2-1, is DSGVTQTPKHLITATGQRVTLRCSPRSGDLSVYWYQQSLDQGLQFLIQYYNGEERAKGNILERFSAQQFPDLHSELNLSSLELGDSALYFCASSAAGVRYNEQFFGPGTRLTVL.

This clonotype was detected only a few times. This chain uses TRBV7-8 with TRBJ2-1; possible D gene TRBD2, 5 bases. The ends were cut back, 2 bases at V and 4 bases at J, with 24 bases in the middle. The CDR3 is made up of 19 amino acids. Looked up from germline, CDR1 is SGHVS and CDR2 is FQNEAQ. CDR3: CASSLMEAGRGSLYNEQFF. In nucleotides, the CDR3 is TGTGCCAGCAGCTTAATGGAGGCGGGCCGAGGTTCTCTGTACAATGAGCAGTTCTTC.

This clonotype was counted between two and nine times. This chain uses TRBV12-3 or TRBV12-4 with TRBJ2-3, with 9 bases identical to TRBD2. CDR3 length: 16 residues. V trimming: 2 bases; J trimming: 3 bases; junction bases outside the gene matches: 6. The CDR3 DNA reads as TGTGCCAGCAGTTTACGGGGTAGCGGGAGAACAGATACGCAGTATTTT. Encoded protein: CASSLRGSGRTDTQYF.

The chain combines TRBV20-1 with TRBJ2-1; TRBD1 aligns across 7 bases. V lost 1 base, J lost 3 bases, and 6 bases stayed unmatched. The CDR3 has 15 amino acids. Germline loops: CDR1 DFQATT, CDR2 SNEGSKA (reference sequence). Here the CDR3 reads CSARVTGQVYNEQFF. As DNA, the CDR3 is TGCAGTGCTAGAGTAACTGGACAGGTCTACAATGAGCAGTTCTTC.

The J gene is TRBJ2-5, the V gene TRBV20-1; D is tentatively TRBD1 or TRBD2 (5 bases each). V was shortened by 0 bases and J by 0 bases, with 8 bases between the two germline ends. Germline loops: CDR1 DFQATT, CDR2 SNEGSKA (reference sequence). This CDR3 contains 14 residues. CDR3 DNA: TGCAGTGCTAGAGATGAGGGGTACCAAGAGACCCAGTACTTC. This encodes CSARDEGYQETQYF.

This clonotype was picked up a small number of times. The gene calls are TRBV13 and TRBJ2-7, with 8 bases aligning to TRBD2. CDR3 length equals 16 residues. Germline lookup yields CDR1 PRHDT and CDR2 FYEKMQ (reference sequence). V was pared by 3 bases and J by 0 bases, with 7 bases of the junction left unmatched. CDR3 bases: TGTGCCAGCAGCTTGCTAGCGGGCACAGGCTCCTACGAGCAGTACTTC. Amino acid sequence: CASSLLAGTGSYEQYF.

This clonotype was seen a handful of times. The V and J genes are TRBV11-1 and TRBJ2-1; 8 nucleotides align to TRBD2. Looked up from germline, CDR1 is SGHAT and CDR2 is FQDESV (reference sequence). The trim removed 7 bases at V and 0 bases at J, leaving 14 bases unmatched. The CDR3 covers 18 residues. CDR3 sequence (DNA): TGTGCCAGCATCCTAACCCCGGGGGGGATTCTCTCCTACAATGAGCAGTTCTTC. Protein sequence: CASILTPGGILSYNEQFF.

This clonotype was counted ten times or more. This chain connects TRBV5-1 to TRBJ2-5, with D unclear. The CDR3 is 14 amino acids. V was cut by 0 bases and J by 0 bases, with 6 bases left in between. CDR1 is SGHRS and CDR2 is YFSETQ in the germline V gene. This CDR3 reads CASSLGYNQETQYF. The CDR3 DNA is TGCGCCAGCAGCTTGGGGTACAACCAAGAGACCCAGTACTTC.

In this sample, this clonotype turned up a few times. This rearrangement joins TRBV4-1 to TRBJ2-5, with a tentative D call TRBD2 (6 bases). Germline V gives CDR1 MGHRA, CDR2 YSYEKL. The CDR3 length is 15 residues. V was cut by 1 base and J by 0 bases, with 9 bases left in between. This CDR3 is CASSQGLGDQETQYF. The CDR3 DNA reads TGCGCCAGCAGCCAAGGACTAGGAGACCAAGAGACCCAGTACTTC.

This clonotype has a count of ten or more. The gene calls are TRBV3-1 and TRBJ2-5; TRBD1 is a possible D gene (6 bases). V was trimmed by 4 bases and J by 1 base, leaving 19 bases between them. The germline V gene has CDR1 LGHDT and CDR2 YNNKEL (reference sequence). The CDR3 spans 17 residues. CDR3 sequence: CASSPGRGRGSQETQYF. Written as DNA, the CDR3 is TGTGCCAGCAGCCCCGGAAGAGGTAGGGGGAGCCAAGAGACCCAGTACTTC.

This clonotype was detected ten times or more. The chain uses TRBV6-5 and TRBJ2-2, with D hard to call. Germline CDR1 reads MNHEY; CDR2 reads SVGAGI. The CDR3 sequence is 13 residues long. Between the trimmed V and J ends, which lost 2 bases and 4 bases, there was a span of 5 bases. CDR3 sequence (DNA): TGTGCCAGCAGTTACGGGTCCACCGGGGAGCTGTTTTTT. Encoded protein: CASSYGSTGELFF.

This clonotype appeared once. This chain uses TRBV2 with TRBJ2-3; 12 nucleotides align to TRBD1. The germline V gene encodes CDR1 SNHLY and CDR2 FYNNEI. This CDR3 has 15 residues. With V trimmed by 1 base and J by 7 bases, 3 bases remained unmatched. In DNA, the CDR3 is TGTGCCAGCAGTGAAGGGGACAGGGGGCTATATACGCAGTATTTT. Translated, it gives CASSEGDRGLYTQYF.

In this sample, this clonotype turned up a few times. The J gene is TRBJ2-1, the V gene TRBV6-1; 10 nucleotides agree with TRBD2. J was trimmed by 4 bases and V by 7 bases; bases with no gene match: 13. Per the germline V gene, CDR1 is MNHNS and CDR2 is SASEGT. The CDR3 spans 17 residues. CDR3 protein: CASTSETSGSGYNEQFF. The CDR3, as DNA: TGTGCCAGCACCTCCGAGACTAGCGGGTCCGGGTACAATGAGCAGTTCTTC.

In this sample, this clonotype turned up many times. This chain uses TRBV6-2 or TRBV6-3 with TRBJ1-6; D remains ambiguous. Between the trimmed V and J ends, which lost 2 bases and 9 bases, there was a span of 5 bases. The CDR3 runs to 12 residues. Germline V gene lookup returns CDR1 MNHEY and CDR2 SVGEGT. The CDR3: CASSYEFSPLHF. In nucleotides, the CDR3 is TGTGCCAGCAGTTACGAGTTTTCACCCCTCCACTTT.

The genes are TRBV7-6 and TRBJ1-4, with 8 bases aligning to TRBD1. The CDR3 contains 14 residues. Germline-derived CDR1 and CDR2 are SGHVS and FNYEAQ. V lost 5 bases and J lost 8; bases outside the gene matches: 7. As DNA, the CDR3 is TGTGCCAGCAGCCAGGACAGGGTGGGGGAAAAACTGTTTTTT. This codes for CASSQDRVGEKLFF.

Only a few counts were recorded for this clonotype. The chain recombines TRBV4-1 with TRBJ2-7, with no clear D. Looked up from germline, CDR1 is MGHRA and CDR2 is YSYEKL. The V gene lost 1 base and the J gene lost 7 bases, with 11 bases spanning the gap. There are 13 residues in the CDR3. CDR3 coding DNA: TGCGCCAGCAGCCAAGTCTCTGTGCTAGAGCAGTACTTC. Protein sequence: CASSQVSVLEQYF.

This clonotype has a handful of counts. This chain connects TRBV2 to TRBJ1-4; TRBD1 might be the D (6 bases). Germline CDR1 reads SNHLY; CDR2 reads FYNNEI. Trimming left V 6 bases short and J 0 bases short, with 11 bases between. The CDR3 consists of 15 residues. CDR3 sequence reads: CASSVTGATNEKLFF. Here the CDR3 DNA reads TGTGCCAGCAGCGTGACAGGAGCAACTAATGAAAAACTGTTTTTT.

This clonotype was detected a few times. The chain combines TRBV2 with TRBJ2-3, with no clear D. The CDR3 sequence is 15 residues long. V lost 2 bases and J 5 bases, leaving 14 bases between the germline ends. The germline V gene encodes CDR1 SNHLY and CDR2 FYNNEI. This chain's CDR3 is CASSETDPIGDTQYF. The CDR3 region has the DNA TGTGCCAGCAGTGAAACGGACCCGATAGGAGATACGCAGTATTTT.

This clonotype was seen many times. V and J are TRBV3-1 and TRBJ1-1; no clear D gene. Germline values: CDR1 LGHDT, CDR2 YNNKEL (reference sequence). This CDR3 spans 14 amino acids. Trimming cost V 0 bases and J 0 bases, with 5 bases left between them. The CDR3 nucleotides read TGTGCCAGCAGCCAAGATCAAGTGAACACTGAAGCTTTCTTT. Protein: CASSQDQVNTEAFF.

This clonotype was picked up a small number of times. The chain's CDR3 is CASSLHPDNEQFF. The CDR3 DNA reads as TGCGCCAGCAGCTTACATCCGGACAATGAGCAGTTCTTC. The genes are TRBV10-2 and TRBJ2-1; unclear D gene. CDR3 length: 13 residues. Trimming took off 6 bases at V and 5 bases at J, with 11 bases between the two ends. Germline values: CDR1 WSHSY, CDR2 SAAADI.